This T cell receptor beta chain was captured by sequencing in a study of blood T cell repertoires in COVID-19. Study overall: Sample material is recorded as cDNA or gDNA derived from T cells, B-cell-depleted T cells, or PBMCs.

Per germline, CDR1 MNHEY and CDR2 SVGEGT. V was clipped by 0 bases and J by 6 bases; unmatched bases: 18. This CDR3 is 20 amino acids long. The method was immunoSEQ multiplex PCR; TCRdb's version includes in-frame clones alone and lacks a portion of them. This sample yields some 270,000 clones, of which nearly 90% are seen a single time; under 2.5% belongs to the top ten. The TCR comes from a woman between 55 and 75 years old with COVID-19, enrolled during active disease. The sequencing input was peripheral blood. This chain joins TRBV6-2 or TRBV6-3 and TRBJ1-5, with 9 bases matching TRBD1. CDR3 nucleotide sequence: TGTGCCAGCAGTTACTCGAACCGGGACAGGGTCTCCAGGAGCGGTCAGCCCCAGCATTTT. As protein: CASSYSNRDRVSRSGQPQHF.